These 13 T cell receptor beta chains came from one sample sequenced in a study of cytomegalovirus exposure and HLA in healthy donors. Primers included in the PCR were 60 Vbeta and 13 Jbeta primers. Sequencing was performed with immunoSEQ multiplex PCR; in TCRdb, only in-frame clones are kept and a portion is missing. The sample shows some 130,000 clones, 8.5% to 10% of them seen only once. The sample was PBMCs. Source of these receptors: a man over 45 in good health and CMV-seronegative.

The V gene is TRBV5-8, the J gene TRBJ1-1, with a possible D match to TRBD1 (5 bases). The CDR3 runs 15 residues. V gave up 4 bases and J gave up 4 bases, with 17 bases separating them. In germline, CDR1 is SGHTS, CDR2 YDEGEE. DNA of the CDR3: TGTGCCAGCAGCCCAGGGAGGGCGCGCGGCACTGAAGCTTTCTTT. Translating gives CASSPGRARGTEAFF.

This clone was observed a few times. V usage is TRBV28 and J usage is TRBJ1-1; no definite D call. Germline V gives CDR1 MDHEN, CDR2 SYDVKM. V lost 2 bases and J lost 3, with 10 bases in between. The CDR3 spans 14 residues. The CDR3 loop is CASSLGGYDTEAFF. The CDR3 DNA follows: TGTGCCAGCAGTTTAGGAGGGTATGACACTGAAGCTTTCTTT.

The rearrangement uses TRBV2 and TRBJ2-2, with TRBD1 as a possible D gene (6 bases). V was pared by 4 bases and J by 1 base, with 16 bases between. There are 17 residues in the CDR3. Germline assignment: CDR1 SNHLY and CDR2 FYNNEI. In nucleotides, the CDR3 is TGTGCCAGCAGTGGGGTGGGGGCTAGCCTGAACACCGGGGAGCTGTTTTTT. Its protein is CASSGVGASLNTGELFF.

Only a few counts were recorded for this clone. The chain uses TRBV2 and TRBJ1-5; 9 bases match TRBD1. The CDR3 runs to 13 residues. The V and J ends lost 7 bases and 5 bases, in that order; junction bases with no gene match: 3. Germline loops: CDR1 SNHLY, CDR2 FYNNEI. CDR3: CASNRDRDQPQHF. In DNA form, the CDR3 reads TGTGCCAGCAACCGGGACAGGGATCAGCCCCAGCATTTT.

This clone was seen only a few times. The V and J genes are TRBV6-1 and TRBJ2-7; 8 bases agree with TRBD2. The V and J ends lost 8 bases and 1 base, in that order; junction bases with no gene match: 4. Germline loops: CDR1 MNHNS, CDR2 SASEGT. The CDR3 runs 13 residues. CDR3: CASRQRESYEQYF. The DNA for the CDR3 is TGTGCCAGCCGGCAGCGGGAGTCCTACGAGCAGTACTTC.

V gene TRBV9 combines with J gene TRBJ2-7; 7 bases are shared with TRBD1. Germline trimming cut 0 bases from V and 5 bases from J; bases unmatched to any gene: 11. Germline V gene sequence: CDR1 SGDLS, CDR2 YYNGEE. This CDR3 is built from 16 residues. DNA for the CDR3: TGTGCCAGCAGCGTAGGGCAACAGGGGTTGGGCGACGAGCAGTACTTC. This translates into CASSVGQQGLGDEQYF.

In this sample, this clone turned up a few times. The V gene is TRBV27, the J gene TRBJ1-1; TRBD1 matches 7 bases. The trim removed 4 bases at V and 0 bases at J, leaving 14 bases unmatched. There are 18 residues in the CDR3. Per the germline V gene, CDR1 is MNHEY and CDR2 is SMNVEV (reference sequence). CDR3 nucleotides: TGTGCCAGCAGTTCAGCCTTAGGGGGCAGTCGGGTGAACACTGAAGCTTTCTTT. Translated, it gives CASSSALGGSRVNTEAFF.

The V call is TRBV7-2, the J call TRBJ2-7; TRBD1 aligns across 8 bases. V was clipped by 1 base and J by 2 bases; unmatched bases: 7. The CDR3 contains 16 residues. Germline lookup yields CDR1 SGHTA and CDR2 FQGNSA. The CDR3 region has the DNA TGTGCCAGCAGCTTAGGATATAGGACAGGGACCTACGAGCAGTACTTC. It codes for CASSLGYRTGTYEQYF.

The chain combines TRBV7-9 with TRBJ1-4; D may be TRBD1 (5 bases). Germline V gene data show CDR1 as SEHNR and CDR2 as FQNEAQ (reference sequence). The CDR3 length is 15 residues. V lost 2 bases and J 5 bases, leaving 12 bases between the germline ends. The CDR3 coding sequence is TGTGCCAGCAGCTTATGGGTAACAGGAAATGAAAAACTGTTTTTT. As protein: CASSLWVTGNEKLFF.

This clone was picked up a small number of times. V gene TRBV6-5 combines with J gene TRBJ1-1, with 7 nucleotides matching TRBD1. V lost 5 bases to trimming and J lost 11 bases; unmatched junction nucleotides: 11. The germline CDR1 and CDR2 sequences are MNHEY and SVGAGI. This CDR3 contains 13 residues. The CDR3 DNA follows: TGTGCCAGCAGTGTACAGGGGAACAAGGTGGCTTTCTTT. Its protein is CASSVQGNKVAFF.

Only a few counts were recorded for this clone. V gene TRBV30 combines with J gene TRBJ1-1; no definite D call. Germline V lookup: CDR1 GTSNPN, CDR2 SVGIG (reference sequence). The V end was cut by 5 bases, the J end by 5 bases, with 21 bases between. This CDR3 has 15 amino acids. CDR3 region: CAWVPRESLGTEAFF. The CDR3 nucleotides are TGTGCCTGGGTGCCCCGGGAGTCCTTGGGGACTGAAGCTTTCTTT.

About this clone: One end of the junction is discordant with germline, which a read error may explain. The chain joins TRBV4-1 to TRBJ1-5; D may be TRBD1 (5 bases). CDR1 is MGHRA and CDR2 is YSYEKL in the germline V gene. CDR3 length: 15 amino acids. The CDR3 nucleotides are TGTGCCAGCAGCCTGTCATGGGGCGACTCCCTGCCCCAGCATTTT. This gives the protein CASSLSWGDSLPQHF.

This clone has a handful of counts. The chain is built from TRBV9 and TRBJ1-1, with 7 bases matching TRBD1. Germline loops: CDR1 SGDLS, CDR2 YYNGEE. With V trimmed by 3 bases and J by 3 bases, 8 bases remained unmatched. The CDR3 extends over 15 amino acids. Here the CDR3 DNA reads TGTGCCAGCAGCGGAAGACAGGGCGGTTACACTGAAGCTTTCTTT. Translating it yields CASSGRQGGYTEAFF.